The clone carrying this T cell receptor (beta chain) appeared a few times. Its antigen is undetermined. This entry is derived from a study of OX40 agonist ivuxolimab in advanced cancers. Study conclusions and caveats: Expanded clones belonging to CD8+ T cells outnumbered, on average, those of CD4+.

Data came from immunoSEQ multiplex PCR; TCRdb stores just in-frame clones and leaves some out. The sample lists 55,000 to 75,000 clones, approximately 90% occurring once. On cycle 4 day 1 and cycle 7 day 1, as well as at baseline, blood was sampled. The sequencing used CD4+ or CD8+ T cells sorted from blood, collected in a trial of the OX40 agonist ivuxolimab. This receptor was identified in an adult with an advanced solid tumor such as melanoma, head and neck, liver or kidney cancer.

The CDR3 coding sequence is TGTGCCAGCAGTTTATCCGGACAGGGGCCTAATGAAAAACTGTTTTTT. Translated, it gives CASSLSGQGPNEKLFF. The chain uses TRBV28 and TRBJ1-4, with TRBD1 matching over 9 bases. From germline, CDR1 is MDHEN and CDR2 SYDVKM. The CDR3 totals 16 residues. V gave up 1 base and J gave up 3 bases; unmatched junction bases: 3.